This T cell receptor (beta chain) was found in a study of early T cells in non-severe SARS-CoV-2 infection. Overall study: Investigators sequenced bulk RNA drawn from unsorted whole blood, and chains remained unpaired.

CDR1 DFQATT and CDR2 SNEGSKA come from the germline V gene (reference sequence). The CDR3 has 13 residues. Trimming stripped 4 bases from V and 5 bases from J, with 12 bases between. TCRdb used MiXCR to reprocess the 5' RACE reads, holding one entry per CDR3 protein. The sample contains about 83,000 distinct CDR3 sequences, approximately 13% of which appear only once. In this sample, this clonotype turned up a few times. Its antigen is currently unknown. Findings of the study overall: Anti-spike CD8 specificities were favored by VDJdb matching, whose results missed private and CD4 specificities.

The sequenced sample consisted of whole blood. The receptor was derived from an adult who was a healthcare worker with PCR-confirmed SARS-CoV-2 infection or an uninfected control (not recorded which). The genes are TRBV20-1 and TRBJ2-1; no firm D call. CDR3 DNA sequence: TGCAGTGCTATACGCCACCACGACAATGAGCAGTTCTTC. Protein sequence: CSAIRHHDNEQFF.